Listed below are T cell receptor beta chains from one sample, sequenced in a study of blood T cell repertoires in COVID-19. Only in-frame clones appear in the TCRdb table, and some are missing; sequencing was by immunoSEQ multiplex PCR. The profile covers approximately 210,000 clones, with roughly 80% appearing a single time and 4.5% to 5.5% taken by the ten largest. The sample taken for sequencing was peripheral blood. These receptors were collected from a human donor in a cohort sampled during active COVID-19. The CDR3 runs from the conserved cysteine through the conserved F or W. The D gene is left open where the match is weak. A clone size is listed for some rows: how often the clone was seen (once, few, many), or a class if it is expanded.

size,D,V,J,CDR3,DNA
-,-,TRBV21-1,TRBJ2-1,CASSLDLEQFF,TGTGCCAGCAGCCTGGACTTGGAGCAGTTCTTC
few,-,TRBV7-9,TRBJ2-7,CASSARGSHYEQYF,TGTGCCAGCAGCGCCAGGGGAAGCCACTACGAGCAGTACTTC
-,-,TRBV4-1,TRBJ1-2,CASSQDIGLNYGYTF,TGCGCCAGCAGCCAAGATATTGGCCTTAACTATGGCTACACCTTC
-,-,TRBV19,TRBJ2-7,CASSMSVLGEQYF,TGTGCCAGTAGTATGTCGGTACTAGGCGAGCAGTACTTC
-,TRBD2,TRBV7-2,TRBJ2-3,CASSWSGSAADTQYF,TGTGCCAGCAGCTGGAGCGGGAGTGCCGCAGATACGCAGTATTTT
-,TRBD2,TRBV28,TRBJ2-5,CASSLGTSGGGETQYF,TGTGCCAGCAGTTTAGGGACTAGCGGCGGGGGAGAGACCCAGTACTTC
-,-,TRBV6-2/TRBV6-3,TRBJ2-1,CASSYSALSYNEQFF,TGTGCCAGCAGTTACTCGGCCCTCTCCTACAATGAGCAGTTCTTC
once,TRBD1,TRBV11-3,TRBJ2-7,CASSRDRGYEQYF,TGTGCCAGCAGCCGGGACAGGGGGTACGAGCAGTACTTC
-,-,TRBV6-5,TRBJ1-2,CASSYSSTVNYGYTF,TGTGCCAGCAGTTACTCATCTACGGTGAACTATGGCTACACCTTC
-,-,TRBV19,TRBJ2-7,CASRANLRSYEQYF,TGTGCCAGTAGAGCTAACTTGCGGAGCTACGAGCAGTACTTC
-,TRBD2,TRBV18,TRBJ2-5,CASSPDRTSQETQYF,TGTGCCAGCTCACCCGACCGGACTAGTCAAGAGACCCAGTACTTC